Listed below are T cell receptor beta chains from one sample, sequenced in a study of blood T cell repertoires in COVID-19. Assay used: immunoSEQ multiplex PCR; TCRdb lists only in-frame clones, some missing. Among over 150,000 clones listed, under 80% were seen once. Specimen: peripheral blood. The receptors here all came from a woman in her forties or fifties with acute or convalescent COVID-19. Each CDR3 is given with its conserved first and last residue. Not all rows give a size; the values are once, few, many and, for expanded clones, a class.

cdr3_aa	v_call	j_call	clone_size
CASSKDSFYGYTF	TRBV5-1	TRBJ1-2	.
CASSSSTGVKSYTF	TRBV5-1	TRBJ1-2	.
CASRSIAGGADTQYF	TRBV6-5	TRBJ2-3	.
CASRRDSFNEQFF	TRBV7-8	TRBJ2-1	.
CSVEEETGGYTF	TRBV29-1	TRBJ1-2	.
CASSLTSVGSDTF	TRBV3-1/TRBV3-2	TRBJ1-2	.
CASCSQGVSTDTQYF	TRBV2	TRBJ2-3	.
CASSEIVGGTIYNSPLHF	TRBV10-2	TRBJ1-6	.
CASSLRQVNQPQHF	TRBV5-5	TRBJ1-5	.
CASSPPWGGRNEQYF	TRBV11-2	TRBJ2-7	.
CASSSPGQTGANHIYF	TRBV28	TRBJ1-3	once
CATSRDLKAGQSSYNEQFF	TRBV15	TRBJ2-1	.
CATSDGQYSNQPQHF	TRBV24-1	TRBJ1-5	once
CAISPGQGSGYTF	TRBV10-3	TRBJ1-2	.
CASSESRAGGDTQYF	TRBV10-1	TRBJ2-3	.
CASSPDWDSNQPQHF	TRBV7-9	TRBJ1-5	.